These 5 T cell receptor beta chains were all obtained from the same sample, sequenced in a study of cytomegalovirus exposure and HLA in healthy donors (dated by TCRdb to 2017 to 2019). The library was produced with the immunoSEQ multiplex PCR assay. The table was pulled from immuneACCESS by TCRdb, which kept in-frame rearrangements only. Such tables lose some clones; where checked, under half of the loss comes from unresolved V genes, and the rest has no known cause. The sample yields some 200,000 clones; around 82% were counted once. 2.5% to 3.5% of the sample is in the top ten clones. Sequencing was performed on PBMCs. The source of these receptors is a woman aged 18-29 years in good health and CMV-seropositive.

The V gene is TRBV14, the J gene TRBJ1-2; D uncertain. V shed 4 bases and J shed 1 base, with 16 bases lying between them. The CDR3 covers 16 residues. Germline lookup yields CDR1 SGHDN and CDR2 FVKESK. CDR3 sequence reads: CASSPRGPSHNYGYTF. CDR3 in DNA: TGTGCCAGCAGCCCCCGCGGGCCGTCCCATAACTATGGCTACACCTTC.

This clone was observed once. The chain recombines TRBV7-8 with TRBJ2-7; 9 bases match TRBD1. CDR3 length: 15 amino acids. Germline CDR1 is SGHVS and CDR2 is FQNEAQ. Trimming took 6 bases from V and 4 from J; bases not matched to a gene: 10. This CDR3 reads CASRKAGTGFYEQYF. The DNA for the CDR3 is TGTGCCAGCAGGAAGGCGGGGACAGGGTTTTACGAGCAGTACTTC.

Concerning this clone itself: At the DNA level, this CDR3 is encoded by other sequences in the same sample as well. V gene TRBV9 combines with J gene TRBJ1-1, with 7 bases lining up with TRBD1. The germline gives CDR1 SGDLS, CDR2 YYNGEE. The CDR3 consists of 14 residues. The ends lost 1 base at V and 1 base at J; junction bases unmatched: 1. In DNA, the CDR3 is TGTGCCAGCAGCGTACAGGGGGGGAACACTGAAGCTTTCTTT. It is translated as CASSVQGGNTEAFF.

The V call is TRBV5-4, the J call TRBJ1-1; D remains ambiguous. In germline, CDR1 is SGHNT, CDR2 YYREEE (reference sequence). With 1 base removed from V and 3 bases from J, the gap between germline ends came to 10 bases. The CDR3 is 14 amino acids. Written as DNA, the CDR3 is TGTGCCAGCAGCTTGTCGGGTCGAGACACTGAAGCTTTCTTT. Its translation: CASSLSGRDTEAFF.

The J gene is TRBJ1-1, the V gene TRBV6-5; the match to TRBD1 covers 11 bases. This CDR3 comprises 14 residues. V lost 6 bases, J lost 6 bases, and 6 bases stayed unmatched. CDR1 and CDR2 (germline): MNHEY, SVGAGI. In DNA form, the CDR3 reads TGTGCCAGCAGCGTGGGACAGGGGGTCGCTGAAGCTTTCTTT. Translated, it gives CASSVGQGVAEAFF.